This T cell receptor (beta chain) was identified in a study of blood T cell repertoires in COVID-19. Study information: Collection of acute and convalescent COVID-19 samples took place in the United States, Italy and Spain. T cells, B-cell-depleted T cells, or PBMCs supplied cDNA or gDNA.

In the source study's methods: For nucleated cells, counts were estimated from reference gene primer amplification. Sequencing used immunoSEQ multiplex PCR; TCRdb keeps in-frame clones, though not all of them. V, J and clone size are those of that table, while D and trimming were read from the DNA. The sample comprises 500,000 or so clones, 75% to 90% of which are singletons, and around 0.7% rests with the top ten. Concerning this clone itself: Different DNA sequences within this sample yield the same CDR3.

Recovered participants had two consecutive negative NP/OP PCR tests, healthcare professional clearance, or symptom resolution. In germline, CDR1 is SGDLS, CDR2 YYNGEE. Trimming stripped 0 bases from V and 2 bases from J, with 9 bases between. This CDR3 has 14 residues. This sequence was found in a woman younger than 30 who had recovered from COVID-19. V is TRBV9 and J is TRBJ2-7, with D perhaps TRBD2 (5 bases). Material for sequencing was PBMCs or T cells enriched from blood (not recorded which). The CDR3 DNA reads TGTGCCAGCAGCGTAGACCCGGGGACCTACGAGCAGTACTTC. Translating gives CASSVDPGTYEQYF.